This TCR beta chain derives from a study of regulatory T cells in long-lasting Graves disease. As for the study in general: Prior antithyroid drug treatment in newly diagnosed Graves' patients lasted under 3 months.

Germline V gene lookup returns CDR1 SGHDN and CDR2 FVKESK. The CDR3 is 17 residues long. Trimming stripped 2 bases from V and 5 bases from J, with 21 bases between. With iRepertoire HTBI primers and Arm-PCR of CDR3 regions, TCR beta libraries were built. MiXCR was run by TCRdb on the multiplex PCR reads, yielding one entry per CDR3 protein. Of around 250,000 distinct CDR3 sequences listed, about 16% were seen once; the top ten hold approximately 24%. Time point: newly diagnosed GD, antithyroid drugs for less than 3 months. The authors made the TCR library using RNA they extracted from PBMCs. This clonotype was seen repeatedly, ten times or more.

The chain uses TRBV14 and TRBJ2-5, with D perhaps TRBD2 (6 bases). This TCR came from a female donor with Graves disease. Specimen: peripheral blood mononuclear cells (PBMCs), collected at new diagnosis, from a patient treated with antithyroid drugs. The chain's CDR3 is CASSQRRAGLGQETQYF. For the CDR3, the DNA is TGTGCCAGCAGCCAACGGAGGGCGGGCCTAGGTCAGGAGACCCAGTACTTC.